The 8 T cell receptor beta chains below were found in one sample sequenced in a study of blood T cell repertoires in COVID-19. TCRdb's copy holds only in-frame clones and misses some; the assay was immunoSEQ multiplex PCR. The sample includes more than 95,000 clones, about 79% seen only once; the top ten take about 3.6%. The specimen sequenced was peripheral blood. The receptors derive from an elderly woman with active or convalescent COVID-19.

The J gene is TRBJ1-4, the V gene TRBV18, with D maybe TRBD1 (5 bases). V was trimmed by 3 bases and J by 2 bases, leaving 7 bases between them. The CDR3 consists of 14 residues. CDR1 KGHSH and CDR2 LQKENI come from the germline V gene. The CDR3 loop is CASSPRQTNEKLFF. CDR3 nucleotides: TGTGCCAGCTCACCGAGACAGACTAATGAAAAACTGTTTTTT.

This chain joins TRBV5-1 and TRBJ2-2; 9 nucleotides align to TRBD1. The V segment lost 2 bases and the J segment 8 bases; nucleotides outside the gene matches: 16. Per germline, CDR1 SGHRS and CDR2 YFSETQ. The length of the CDR3 is 18 residues. As DNA, the CDR3 is TGCGCCAGCAGCTTTCATCCCCCGGGGACAGGGTACGAAGGGGAGCTGTTTTTT. Amino acid sequence: CASSFHPPGTGYEGELFF.

This rearrangement joins TRBV5-1 to TRBJ1-1; 7 nucleotides match TRBD1. The CDR3 sequence is 13 residues long. CDR1 is SGHRS, CDR2 YFSETQ, per germline. J was trimmed by 6 bases and V by 3 bases; bases with no gene match: 5. CDR3 in amino acids: CASSWTTGAEAFF. In DNA form, the CDR3 reads TGCGCCAGCAGCTGGACAACAGGGGCTGAAGCTTTCTTT.

This chain uses TRBV2 with TRBJ2-7; possible D gene TRBD2, 6 bases. This CDR3 is built from 14 residues. Germline V gene lookup returns CDR1 SNHLY and CDR2 FYNNEI. The V and J ends lost 3 bases and 2 bases respectively, with 11 bases between them. The CDR3 DNA reads TGTGCCAGCAGTGATCGGGGGAGTGCCTACGAGCAGTACTTC. It encodes CASSDRGSAYEQYF.

This chain connects TRBV5-8 to TRBJ1-2, with D maybe TRBD1 (6 bases). Germline CDR1 and CDR2: SGHTS and YDEGEE. V lost 0 bases, J lost 8 bases, and 20 bases lay in between. The length of the CDR3 is 16 residues. The CDR3 here is CASSLATVTGRGGYTF. In DNA, the CDR3 is TGTGCCAGCAGCTTGGCCACCGTGACAGGCCGGGGCGGCTACACCTTC. Full variable domain (remainder filled in from reference TRBV5-8 and TRBJ1-2): EAGVTQSPTHLIKTRGQQATLRCSPISGHTSVYWYQQALGLGLQFLLWYDEGEERNRGNFPPRFSGRQFPNYSSELNVNALELEDSALYLCASSLATVTGRGGYTFGSGTRLTVV.

The CDR3 loop is CASSEPRSPLHF. The CDR3 region has the DNA TGTGCCAGCAGTGAACCGAGGTCACCCCTCCACTTT. The chain has TRBV2 and TRBJ1-6; D gene unclear. The CDR3 is made up of 12 amino acids. Germline CDR1 SNHLY, CDR2 FYNNEI. V was shortened by 2 bases and J by 10 bases, with 6 bases between the two germline ends.

As DNA, the CDR3 is TGTGCCAGCAGCTTAGCCGGGACAGGACCTTCACCCCTCCACTTT. The encoded protein is CASSLAGTGPSPLHF. This rearrangement joins TRBV7-2 to TRBJ1-6; 8 bases align to TRBD1. Germline-derived CDR1 and CDR2 are SGHTA and FQGNSA. V was pared by 0 bases and J by 9 bases, with 4 bases of the junction left unmatched. The CDR3 contains 15 residues. Full variable domain (remainder filled in from reference TRBV7-2 and TRBJ1-6): GAGVSQSPSNKVTEKGKDVELRCDPISGHTALYWYRQSLGQGLEFLIYFQGNSAPDKSGLPSDRFSAERTGGSVSTLTIQRTQQEDSAVYLCASSLAGTGPSPLHFGNGTRLTVT.

The J gene is TRBJ1-5, the V gene TRBV19, with 11 bases fitting TRBD1. The germline CDR1 and CDR2 sequences are LNHDA and SQIVND (reference sequence). There are 16 residues in the CDR3. J lost 7 bases, V lost 6 bases, and 11 bases had no gene match. The CDR3 region has the DNA TGTGCCAGTAGCCCAACCGGGACAGGGGGAAGACAGCCCCAGCATTTT. Translation gives CASSPTGTGGRQPQHF.